The 21 T cell receptor beta chains given below trace back to one sample, sequenced in a study of blood T cell repertoires in COVID-19. Only in-frame clones appear in the TCRdb table, and some are missing; sequencing was by immunoSEQ multiplex PCR. The sample shows about 220,000 clones, approximately 80% of them seen only once. The source material was peripheral blood. The origin of the receptors is a man aged 25-45 years with active or convalescent COVID-19.

The J gene is TRBJ2-1, the V gene TRBV7-9; weak D call: TRBD1 (5 bases). This CDR3 has 15 residues. Germline V gene data show CDR1 as SEHNR and CDR2 as FQNEAQ (reference sequence). Trimming removed 2 bases at V and 2 bases at J, with 10 bases between. Here the CDR3 DNA reads TGTGCCAGCAGCTTATGGCTGGGGCCCTACAATGAGCAGTTCTTC. Encoded protein: CASSLWLGPYNEQFF.

This chain uses TRBV28 with TRBJ2-3, with D maybe TRBD2 (5 bases). Germline lookup yields CDR1 MDHEN and CDR2 SYDVKM. This CDR3 spans 14 amino acids. The germline V and J ends were trimmed by 5 bases and 2 bases, with 11 bases remaining between them. This CDR3 reads CASSVRGDTDTQYF. CDR3 in DNA: TGTGCCAGCAGTGTCCGGGGAGACACAGATACGCAGTATTTT.

This clone has a single count. CDR3 DNA sequence: TGCGCCAGCAGCAGGTTAGGGGATTACAGGGATGCTTTCTTT. This gives the protein CASSRLGDYRDAFF. The V and J genes are TRBV4-3 and TRBJ1-1; a weak D match, TRBD1 (6 bases). The CDR3 has 14 residues. V was pared by 5 bases and J by 11 bases, with 21 bases between. Germline V gene data show CDR1 as LGHNA and CDR2 as YSLEER.

This rearrangement joins TRBV6-5 to TRBJ1-2, with D possibly matching TRBD1 (5 bases). V dropped 5 bases and J dropped 3 bases, with 16 bases sitting between them. In germline, CDR1 is MNHEY, CDR2 SVGAGI. The CDR3 is 15 residues long. CDR3 coding DNA: TGTGCCAGCAGTCCACGGGGGTGGTTAGACTATGGCTACACCTTC. Its protein is CASSPRGWLDYGYTF.

The chain links TRBV7-2 to TRBJ2-5; unclear D gene. V was clipped by 0 bases and J by 0 bases, with 2 bases between them. This CDR3 has 13 amino acids. The germline V gene has CDR1 SGHTA and CDR2 FQGNSA. The CDR3 coding sequence is TGTGCCAGCAGCTTAGCCTACCAAGAGACCCAGTACTTC. Translated: CASSLAYQETQYF.

V is TRBV7-2 and J is TRBJ1-2; 10 nucleotides align to TRBD1. In germline, CDR1 is SGHTA, CDR2 FQGNSA. V trimming: 1 base; J trimming: 10 bases; junction bases outside the gene matches: 6. CDR3 size: 14 residues. The CDR3 nucleotides are TGTGCCAGCAGCTTAGGACAGGGGGCGCGTGACTACACCTTC. Protein sequence: CASSLGQGARDYTF.

The chain couples TRBV7-9 to TRBJ2-3; 13 positions agree with TRBD2. Germline CDR1 reads SEHNR; CDR2 reads FQNEAQ (reference sequence). The CDR3 consists of 15 residues. V lost 6 bases, J lost 7 bases, and 7 bases stayed unmatched. CDR3 nucleotide sequence: TGTGCCAGCAGTTTCAGGACTAGCGGGAGACATACGCAGTATTTT. Amino acid sequence: CASSFRTSGRHTQYF.

This chain links TRBV9 with TRBJ2-1; TRBD1 matches at 10 bases. This CDR3 spans 18 amino acids. Trimming cost V 0 bases and J 0 bases; bases outside gene matches: 6. CDR1 is SGDLS, CDR2 YYNGEE, per germline. The CDR3 sequence: CASSVVGTGVSSYNEQFF. CDR3 nucleotide sequence: TGTGCCAGCAGCGTAGTTGGGACAGGGGTTAGCTCCTACAATGAGCAGTTCTTC.

This chain links TRBV30 with TRBJ1-3, with TRBD1 identical over 9 bases. J was trimmed by 0 bases and V by 3 bases; bases with no gene match: 12. Germline CDR1 GTSNPN, CDR2 SVGIG (reference sequence). The CDR3 runs to 18 residues. The CDR3 reads CAWRLSRDRVISGNTIYF. The CDR3 DNA reads TGTGCCTGGAGACTTAGCCGGGACAGGGTCATCTCTGGAAACACCATATATTTT. Complete variable domain (other parts from reference TRBV30 and TRBJ1-3): SQTIHQWPATLVQPVGSPLSLECTVEGTSNPNLYWYRQAAGRGLQLLFYSVGIGQISSEVPQNLSASRPQDRQFILSSKKLLLSDSGFYLCAWRLSRDRVISGNTIYFGEGSWLTVV.

This clone has a handful of counts. The sample holds other DNA sequences that translate to the same CDR3. The CDR3 protein is CASSSQGGNTEAFF. Here the CDR3 DNA reads TGCGCCAGCAGCTCCCAGGGGGGGAACACTGAAGCTTTCTTT. The chain combines TRBV5-1 with TRBJ1-1; TRBD1 matches 7 bases. The J segment lost 1 base and the V segment lost 3 bases, leaving 3 bases of the junction unmatched. Germline V CDR1 and CDR2: SGHRS, YFSETQ. This CDR3 region has 14 residues.

The V and J genes are TRBV4-2 and TRBJ2-2; 8 bases fit TRBD2. CDR1 and CDR2 (germline): LGHNA, YNFKEQ. V shed 1 base and J 2 bases; nucleotides not matched to a gene: 6. The CDR3 is 17 residues long. DNA for the CDR3: TGTGCCAGCAGCCAAGGATCGGCGGGGGGCAACACCGGGGAGCTGTTTTTT. It encodes CASSQGSAGGNTGELFF.

This clone was counted a single time. This chain uses TRBV19 with TRBJ1-2; TRBD1 matches at 8 bases. CDR3 length: 17 residues. Trimming at V came to 5 bases and at J to 2 bases, leaving 13 bases not matched to a gene. Germline V gene lookup returns CDR1 LNHDA and CDR2 SQIVND (reference sequence). The CDR3 sequence: CASSPADRGSSNYGYTF. CDR3 nucleotides: TGTGCCAGTAGTCCAGCTGACAGGGGATCGAGCAACTATGGCTACACCTTC. Looking up the rest from reference TRBV19 and TRBJ1-2 gives the full variable domain: DGGITQSPKYLFRKEGQNVTLSCEQNLNHDAMYWYRQDPGQGLRLIYYSQIVNDFQKGDIAEGYSVSREKKESFPLTVTSAQKNPTAFYLCASSPADRGSSNYGYTFGSGTRLTVV.

The rearrangement uses TRBV9 and TRBJ1-3; 10 bases agree with TRBD1. The V gene's germline CDR1 is SGDLS and CDR2 YYNGEE. After removal of 3 bases from V and 4 bases from J, the junction contained 7 bases not matched to a gene. The CDR3 is made up of 16 amino acids. This chain's CDR3 is CASSASGQGIGNTIYF. The CDR3 nucleotides read TGTGCCAGCAGCGCATCGGGACAGGGGATCGGAAACACCATATATTTT.

The J gene is TRBJ1-6, the V gene TRBV10-3; 7 nucleotides match TRBD1. With 5 bases clipped from V and 1 base from J, the junction kept 2 bases outside the gene matches. This CDR3 spans 15 amino acids. Germline CDR1 reads ENHRY; CDR2 reads SYGVKD. CDR3 DNA sequence: TGTGCCATCAGTCAGGGGGGATCCTATAATTCACCCCTCCACTTT. This translates into CAISQGGSYNSPLHF.

The V and J genes are TRBV19 and TRBJ2-1; the D gene is possibly TRBD2 (7 bases). Trimming took off 8 bases at V and 12 bases at J, with 17 bases between the two ends. Germline V CDR1 and CDR2: LNHDA, SQIVND (reference sequence). This CDR3 spans 12 amino acids. CDR3 bases: TGTGCCAGTCGCCCGTGGGGGGGGCCGCAGTTCTTC. It specifies CASRPWGGPQFF.

This clone appeared a few times. V usage is TRBV7-2 and J usage is TRBJ1-1; no clear D. The ends were cut back, 4 bases at V and 0 bases at J, with 9 bases in the middle. From germline, CDR1 is SGHTA and CDR2 FQGNSA. The length of the CDR3 is 14 residues. The CDR3 nucleotides read TGTGCCAGCAGCTCTAATTCACTGAACACTGAAGCTTTCTTT. Its protein is CASSSNSLNTEAFF.

The chain joins TRBV6-2 or TRBV6-3 to TRBJ2-6, with D perhaps matching TRBD1 (5 bases). The CDR3 spans 16 residues. Deletions cut 4 bases from V and 0 bases from J, with 10 bases between. Germline CDR1 MNHEY, CDR2 SVGEGT. The CDR3: CASSSHGASGANVLTF. The CDR3 DNA is TGTGCCAGCAGTTCACATGGGGCCTCTGGGGCCAACGTCCTGACTTTC.

This chain links TRBV7-9 with TRBJ2-7; TRBD1 matches at 9 bases. The CDR3 runs 15 residues. Germline values: CDR1 SEHNR, CDR2 FQNEAQ (reference sequence). J was trimmed by 5 bases and V by 0 bases; bases with no gene match: 5. In DNA form, the CDR3 reads TGTGCCAGCAGCTTAGCCGGACGGGACAGGGACGAGCAGTACTTC. This codes for CASSLAGRDRDEQYF.

The gene calls are TRBV20-1 and TRBJ2-1; maybe TRBD2 (7 bases). Germline CDR1 DFQATT, CDR2 SNEGSKA (reference sequence). Trimming took 3 bases from V and 6 from J, leaving 15 bases between them. This CDR3 has 14 residues. CDR3 bases: TGCAGTGCTAGTTGGGGGGGCCGTGGCAATGAGCAGTTCTTC. This translates into CSASWGGRGNEQFF.

The rearrangement joins TRBV7-8 to TRBJ2-7, with TRBD2 matching over 7 bases. Germline V gene sequence: CDR1 SGHVS, CDR2 FQNEAQ. This CDR3 region has 15 residues. Losses at the gene ends were 6 bases for V and 2 bases for J; bases not matched to a gene: 10. The CDR3 region is CASRGGVSLAYEQYF. In DNA, the CDR3 is TGTGCCAGCAGGGGAGGGGTTAGCCTTGCCTACGAGCAGTACTTC.

This chain joins TRBV7-9 and TRBJ1-4, with D unresolved. Trimming stripped 5 bases from V and 10 bases from J, with 14 bases between. The germline V gene encodes CDR1 SEHNR and CDR2 FQNEAQ (reference sequence). The CDR3 consists of 13 residues. The CDR3 here is CASSILEGGKLFF. In DNA, the CDR3 is TGTGCCAGCAGCATTCTCGAGGGCGGAAAACTGTTTTTT.